This T cell receptor (beta chain) is drawn from a study of identifying expanded T cells in peripheral blood. Assay: immunoSEQ multiplex PCR; the TCRdb copy retains only in-frame clones and omits some. The sample holds 51,000 or so clones; roughly 82% are singletons and the top ten take about 14%. As regards this clone: Its antigen remains unknown.

Study results and limitations: Over about two and four weeks, about 15 and 19 clones changed, versus approximately 1.1 between replicates.

Trimming cost V 3 bases and J 4 bases; bases outside gene matches: 9. The CDR3 has 15 amino acids. The germline V gene has CDR1 SGHVS and CDR2 FNYEAQ. Sequences were obtained from blood. This rearrangement joins TRBV7-6 to TRBJ2-7; 7 bases fit TRBD2. The sequence was collected from a person aged 18 to 75 in good health. Here the CDR3 reads CASSFGGGPGYEQYF. The CDR3 DNA sequence: TGTGCCAGCAGCTTCGGGGGAGGGCCCGGATACGAGCAGTACTTC.